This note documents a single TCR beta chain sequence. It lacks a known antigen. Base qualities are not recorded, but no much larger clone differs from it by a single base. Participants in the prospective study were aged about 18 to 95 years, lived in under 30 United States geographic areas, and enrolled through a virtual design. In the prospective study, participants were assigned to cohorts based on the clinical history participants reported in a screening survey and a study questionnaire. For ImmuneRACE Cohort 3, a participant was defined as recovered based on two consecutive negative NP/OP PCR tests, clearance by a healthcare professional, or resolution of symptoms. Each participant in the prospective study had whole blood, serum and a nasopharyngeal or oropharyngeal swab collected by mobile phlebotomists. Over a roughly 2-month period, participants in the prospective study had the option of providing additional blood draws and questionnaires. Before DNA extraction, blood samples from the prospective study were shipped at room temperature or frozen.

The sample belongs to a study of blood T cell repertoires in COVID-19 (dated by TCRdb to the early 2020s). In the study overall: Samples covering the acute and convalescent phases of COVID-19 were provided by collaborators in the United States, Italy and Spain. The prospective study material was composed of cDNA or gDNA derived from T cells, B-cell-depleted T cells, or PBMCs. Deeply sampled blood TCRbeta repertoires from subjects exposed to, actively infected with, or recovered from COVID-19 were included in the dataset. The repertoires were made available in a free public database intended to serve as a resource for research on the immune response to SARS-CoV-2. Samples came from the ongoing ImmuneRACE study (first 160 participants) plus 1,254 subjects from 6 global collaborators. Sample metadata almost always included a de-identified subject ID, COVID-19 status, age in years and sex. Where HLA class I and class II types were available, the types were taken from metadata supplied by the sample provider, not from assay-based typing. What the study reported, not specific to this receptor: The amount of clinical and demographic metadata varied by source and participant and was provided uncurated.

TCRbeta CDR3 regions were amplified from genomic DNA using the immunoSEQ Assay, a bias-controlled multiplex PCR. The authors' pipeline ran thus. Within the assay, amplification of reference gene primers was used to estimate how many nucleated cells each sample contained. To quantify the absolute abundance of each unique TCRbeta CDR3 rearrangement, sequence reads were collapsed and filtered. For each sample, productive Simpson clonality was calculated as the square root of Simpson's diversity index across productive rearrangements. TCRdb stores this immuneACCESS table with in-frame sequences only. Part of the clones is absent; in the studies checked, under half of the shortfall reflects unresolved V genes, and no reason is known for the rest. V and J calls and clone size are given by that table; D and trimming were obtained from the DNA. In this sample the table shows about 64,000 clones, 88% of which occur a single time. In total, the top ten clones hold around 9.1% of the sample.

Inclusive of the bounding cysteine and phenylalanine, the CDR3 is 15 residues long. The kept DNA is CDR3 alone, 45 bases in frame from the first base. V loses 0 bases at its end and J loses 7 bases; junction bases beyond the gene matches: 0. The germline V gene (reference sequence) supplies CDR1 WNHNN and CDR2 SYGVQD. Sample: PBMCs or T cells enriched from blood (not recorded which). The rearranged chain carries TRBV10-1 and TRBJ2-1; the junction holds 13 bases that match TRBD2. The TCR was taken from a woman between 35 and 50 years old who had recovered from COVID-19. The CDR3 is CASSESTSGGNEQFF. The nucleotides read TGCGCCAGCAGTGAGTCGACTAGCGGGGGGAATGAGCAGTTCTTC.